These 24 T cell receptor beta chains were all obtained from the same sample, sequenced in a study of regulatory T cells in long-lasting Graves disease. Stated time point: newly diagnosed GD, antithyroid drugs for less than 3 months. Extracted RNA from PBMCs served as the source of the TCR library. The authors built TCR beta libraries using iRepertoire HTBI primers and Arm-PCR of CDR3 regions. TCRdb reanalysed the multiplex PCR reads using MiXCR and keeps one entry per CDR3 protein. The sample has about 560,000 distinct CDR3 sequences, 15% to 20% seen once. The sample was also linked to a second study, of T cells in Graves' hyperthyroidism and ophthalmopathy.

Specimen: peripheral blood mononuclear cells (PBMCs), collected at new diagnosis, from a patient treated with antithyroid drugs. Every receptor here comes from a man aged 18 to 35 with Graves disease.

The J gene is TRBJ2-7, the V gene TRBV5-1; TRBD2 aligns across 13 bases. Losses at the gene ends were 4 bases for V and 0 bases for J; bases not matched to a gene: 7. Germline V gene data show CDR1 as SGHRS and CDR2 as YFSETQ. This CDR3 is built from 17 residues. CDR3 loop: CASSPGLAGLGSYEQYF. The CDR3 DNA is TGCGCCAGCAGCCCGGGACTAGCGGGATTAGGCTCCTACGAGCAGTACTTC.

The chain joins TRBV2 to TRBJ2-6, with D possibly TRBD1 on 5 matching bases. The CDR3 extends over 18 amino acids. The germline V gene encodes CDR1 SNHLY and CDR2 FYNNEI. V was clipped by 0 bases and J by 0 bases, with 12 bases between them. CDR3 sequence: CASSEALPTASGANVLTF. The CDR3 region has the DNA TGTGCCAGCAGTGAAGCGCTTCCGACAGCCTCTGGGGCCAACGTCCTGACTTTC.

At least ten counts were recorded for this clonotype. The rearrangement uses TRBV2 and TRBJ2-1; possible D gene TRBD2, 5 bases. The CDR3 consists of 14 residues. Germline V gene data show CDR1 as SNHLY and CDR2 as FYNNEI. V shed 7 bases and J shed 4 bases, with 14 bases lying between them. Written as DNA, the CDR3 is TGTGCCAGCATGAGGGCGATTATATACAATGAGCAGTTCTTC. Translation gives CASMRAIIYNEQFF.

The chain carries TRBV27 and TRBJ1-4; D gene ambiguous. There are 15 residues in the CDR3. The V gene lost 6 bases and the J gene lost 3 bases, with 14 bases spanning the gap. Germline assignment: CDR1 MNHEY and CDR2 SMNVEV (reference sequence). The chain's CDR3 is CASRTLPGANEKLFF. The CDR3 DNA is TGTGCCAGCAGAACCCTACCCGGGGCTAATGAAAAACTGTTTTTT.

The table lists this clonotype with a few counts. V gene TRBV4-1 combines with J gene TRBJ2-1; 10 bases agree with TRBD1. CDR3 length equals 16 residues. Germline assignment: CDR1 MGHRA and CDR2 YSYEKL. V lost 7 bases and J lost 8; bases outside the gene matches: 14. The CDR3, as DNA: TGCGCCAGCAACTTCCGATCGGGACAGGGGTTATATGAGCAGTTCTTC. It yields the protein CASNFRSGQGLYEQFF.

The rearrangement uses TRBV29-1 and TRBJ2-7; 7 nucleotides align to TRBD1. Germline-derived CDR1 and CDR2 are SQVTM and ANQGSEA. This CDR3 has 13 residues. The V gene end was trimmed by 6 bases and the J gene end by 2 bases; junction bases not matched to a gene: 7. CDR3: CSVTGVVTYEQYF. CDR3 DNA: TGCAGCGTCACAGGGGTAGTGACCTACGAGCAGTACTTC.

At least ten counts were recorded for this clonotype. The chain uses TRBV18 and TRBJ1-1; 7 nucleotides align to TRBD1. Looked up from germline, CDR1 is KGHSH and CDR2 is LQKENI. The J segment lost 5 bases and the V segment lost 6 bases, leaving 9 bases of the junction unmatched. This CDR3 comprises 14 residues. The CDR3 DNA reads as TGTGCCAGCTCGCCGCTGGACAGGCCGACTGAAGCTTTCTTT. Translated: CASSPLDRPTEAFF.

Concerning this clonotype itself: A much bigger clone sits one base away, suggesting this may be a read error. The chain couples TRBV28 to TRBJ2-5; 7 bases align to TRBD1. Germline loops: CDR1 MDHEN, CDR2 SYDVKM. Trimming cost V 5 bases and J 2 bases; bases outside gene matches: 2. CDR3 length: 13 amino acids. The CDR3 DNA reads TGTGCCAGCAGTGAGGACAGGCAAGAGACCCAGTACTTC. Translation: CASSEDRQETQYF.

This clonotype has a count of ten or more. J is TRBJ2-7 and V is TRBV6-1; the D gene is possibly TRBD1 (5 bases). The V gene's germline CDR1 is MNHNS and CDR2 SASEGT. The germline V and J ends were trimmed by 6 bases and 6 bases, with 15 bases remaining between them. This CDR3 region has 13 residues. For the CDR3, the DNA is TGTGCCAGCAGCTATGCCAGGGCACGCGAGCAGTACTTC. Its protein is CASSYARAREQYF.

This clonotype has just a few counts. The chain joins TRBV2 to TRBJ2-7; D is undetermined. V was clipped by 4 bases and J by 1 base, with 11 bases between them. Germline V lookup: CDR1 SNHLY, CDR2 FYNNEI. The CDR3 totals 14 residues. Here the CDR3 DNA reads TGTGCCAGCAGTGCGACTGTACAATCCTACGAGCAGTACTTC. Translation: CASSATVQSYEQYF.

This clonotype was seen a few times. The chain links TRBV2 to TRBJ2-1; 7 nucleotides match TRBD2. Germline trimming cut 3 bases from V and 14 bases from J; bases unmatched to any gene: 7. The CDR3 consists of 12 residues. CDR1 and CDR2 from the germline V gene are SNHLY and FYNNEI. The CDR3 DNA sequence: TGTGCCAGCAGTGAGTGGGGGAGGGAGGAGTTCTTC. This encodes CASSEWGREEFF. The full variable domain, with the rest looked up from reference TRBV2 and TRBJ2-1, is EPEVTQTPSHQVTQMGQEVILRCVPISNHLYFYWYRQILGQKVEFLVSFYNNEISEKSEIFDDQFSVERPDGSNFTLKIRSTKLEDSAMYFCASSEWGREEFFGPGTRLTVL.

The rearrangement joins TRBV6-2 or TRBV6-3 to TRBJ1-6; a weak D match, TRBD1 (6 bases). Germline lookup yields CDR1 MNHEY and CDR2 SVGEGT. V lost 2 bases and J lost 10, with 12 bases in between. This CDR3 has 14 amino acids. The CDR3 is CASSYLQGRSPLHF. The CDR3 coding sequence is TGTGCCAGCAGTTACCTCCAGGGGCGATCACCCCTCCACTTT.

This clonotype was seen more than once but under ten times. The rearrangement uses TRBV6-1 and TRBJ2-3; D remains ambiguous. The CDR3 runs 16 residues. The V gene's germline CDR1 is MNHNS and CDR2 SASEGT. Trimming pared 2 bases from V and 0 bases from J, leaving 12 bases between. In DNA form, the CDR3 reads TGTGCCAGCAGTGAACTATGGGCGGCTAGCACAGATACGCAGTATTTT. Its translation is CASSELWAASTDTQYF.

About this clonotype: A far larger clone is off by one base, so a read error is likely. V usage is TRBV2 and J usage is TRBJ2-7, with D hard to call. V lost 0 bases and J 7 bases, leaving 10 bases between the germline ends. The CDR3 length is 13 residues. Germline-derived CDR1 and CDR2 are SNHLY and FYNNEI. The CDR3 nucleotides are TGTGCCAGCAGTGAAGCGGGGAACAATGAGCAGTACTTC. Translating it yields CASSEAGNNEQYF.

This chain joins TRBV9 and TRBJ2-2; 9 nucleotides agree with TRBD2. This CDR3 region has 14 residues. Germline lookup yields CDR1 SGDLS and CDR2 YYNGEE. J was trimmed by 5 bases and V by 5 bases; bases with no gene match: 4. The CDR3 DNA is TGTGCCAGCAGGATAGCGGGAGATACCGGGGAGCTGTTTTTT. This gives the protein CASRIAGDTGELFF. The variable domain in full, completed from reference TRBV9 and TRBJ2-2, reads DSGVTQTPKHLITATGQRVTLRCSPRSGDLSVYWYQQSLDQGLQFLIQYYNGEERAKGNILERFSAQQFPDLHSELNLSSLELGDSALYFCASRIAGDTGELFFGEGSRLTVL.

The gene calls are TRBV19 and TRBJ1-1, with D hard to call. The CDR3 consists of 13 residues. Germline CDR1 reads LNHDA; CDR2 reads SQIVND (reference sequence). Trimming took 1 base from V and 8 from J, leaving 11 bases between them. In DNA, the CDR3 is TGTGCCAGTAGTATAGTTGCAAGAGGCGAAGCTTTCTTT. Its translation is CASSIVARGEAFF.

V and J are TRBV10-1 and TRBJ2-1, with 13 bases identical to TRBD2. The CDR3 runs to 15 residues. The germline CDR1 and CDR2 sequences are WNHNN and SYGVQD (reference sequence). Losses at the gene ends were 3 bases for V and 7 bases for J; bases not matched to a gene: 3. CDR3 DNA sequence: TGCGCCAGCAGTGATCAACTAGCGGGAGGGAATGAGCAGTTCTTC. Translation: CASSDQLAGGNEQFF.

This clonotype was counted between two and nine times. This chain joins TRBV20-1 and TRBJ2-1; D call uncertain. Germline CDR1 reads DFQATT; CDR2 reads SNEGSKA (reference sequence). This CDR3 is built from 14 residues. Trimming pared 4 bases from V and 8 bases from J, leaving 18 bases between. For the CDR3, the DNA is TGCAGTGCTAAACCAACCCCCCTATACTATGAGCAGTTCTTC. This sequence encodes CSAKPTPLYYEQFF.

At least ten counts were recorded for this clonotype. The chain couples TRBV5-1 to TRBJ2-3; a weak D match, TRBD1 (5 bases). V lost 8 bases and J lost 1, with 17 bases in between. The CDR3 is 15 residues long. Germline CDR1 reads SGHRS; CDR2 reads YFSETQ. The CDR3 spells CASQHQGGGTDTQYF. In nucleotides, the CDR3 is TGCGCCAGTCAACACCAGGGCGGAGGCACAGATACGCAGTATTTT.

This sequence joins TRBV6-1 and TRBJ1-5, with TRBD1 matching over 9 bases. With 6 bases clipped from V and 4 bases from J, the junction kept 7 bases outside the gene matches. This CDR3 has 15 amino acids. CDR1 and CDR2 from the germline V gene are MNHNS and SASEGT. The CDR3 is CASSTTGGVNQPQHF. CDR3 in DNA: TGTGCCAGCAGCACTACAGGGGGCGTAAATCAGCCCCAGCATTTT.

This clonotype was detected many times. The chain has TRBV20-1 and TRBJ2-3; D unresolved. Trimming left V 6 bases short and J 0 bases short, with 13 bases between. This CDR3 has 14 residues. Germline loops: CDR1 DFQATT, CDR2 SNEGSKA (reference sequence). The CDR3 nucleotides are TGCAGTGCCCAGTATTATTCTAGCACAGATACGCAGTATTTT. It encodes CSAQYYSSTDTQYF.

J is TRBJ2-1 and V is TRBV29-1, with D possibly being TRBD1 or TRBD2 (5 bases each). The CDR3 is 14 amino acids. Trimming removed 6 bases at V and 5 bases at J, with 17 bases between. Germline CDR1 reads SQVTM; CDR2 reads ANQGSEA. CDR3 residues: CSVHRGQGDNEQFF. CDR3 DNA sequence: TGCAGCGTCCACCGAGGGCAGGGTGACAATGAGCAGTTCTTC.

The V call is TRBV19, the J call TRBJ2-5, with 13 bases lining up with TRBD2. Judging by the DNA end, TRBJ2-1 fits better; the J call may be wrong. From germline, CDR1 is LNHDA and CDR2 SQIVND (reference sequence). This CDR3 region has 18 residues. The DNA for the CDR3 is TGTGCCAGTAGTATCATTTGGACTAGCGGGGGTCCGTACAATGAGCAGTTCTTC. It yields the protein CASSIIWTSGGPYNEQFF.

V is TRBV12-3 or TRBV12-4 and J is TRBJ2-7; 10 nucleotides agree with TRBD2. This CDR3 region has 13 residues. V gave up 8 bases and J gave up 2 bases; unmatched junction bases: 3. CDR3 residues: CASGLADPYEQYF. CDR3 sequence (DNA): TGTGCCAGCGGACTAGCGGACCCCTACGAGCAGTACTTC.